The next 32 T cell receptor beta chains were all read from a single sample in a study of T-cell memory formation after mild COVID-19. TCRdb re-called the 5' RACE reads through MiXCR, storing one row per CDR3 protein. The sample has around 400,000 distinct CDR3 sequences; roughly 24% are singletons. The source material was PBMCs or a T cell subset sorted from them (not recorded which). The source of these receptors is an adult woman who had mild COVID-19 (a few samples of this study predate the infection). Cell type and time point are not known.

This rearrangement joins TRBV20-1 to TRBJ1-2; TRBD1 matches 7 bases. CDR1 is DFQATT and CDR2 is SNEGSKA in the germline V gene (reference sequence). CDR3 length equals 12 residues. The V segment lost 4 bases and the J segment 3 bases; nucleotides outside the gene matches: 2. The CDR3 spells CSAIGTDYGYTF. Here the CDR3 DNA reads TGCAGTGCTATTGGGACAGACTATGGCTACACCTTC.

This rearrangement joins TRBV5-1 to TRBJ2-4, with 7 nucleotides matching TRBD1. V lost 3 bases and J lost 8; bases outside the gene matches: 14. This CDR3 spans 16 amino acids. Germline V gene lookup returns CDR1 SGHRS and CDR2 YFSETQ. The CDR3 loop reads CASSSTSDREGDIQYF. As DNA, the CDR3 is TGCGCCAGCAGCTCGACGAGCGACAGGGAAGGAGACATTCAGTACTTC.

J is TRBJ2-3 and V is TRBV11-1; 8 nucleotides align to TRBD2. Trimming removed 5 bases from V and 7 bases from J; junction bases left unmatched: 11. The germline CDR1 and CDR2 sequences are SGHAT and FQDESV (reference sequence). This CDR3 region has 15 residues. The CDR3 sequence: CASSEEAGGGYTQYF. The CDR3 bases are TGTGCCAGCAGCGAGGAGGCGGGAGGCGGATATACGCAGTATTTT.

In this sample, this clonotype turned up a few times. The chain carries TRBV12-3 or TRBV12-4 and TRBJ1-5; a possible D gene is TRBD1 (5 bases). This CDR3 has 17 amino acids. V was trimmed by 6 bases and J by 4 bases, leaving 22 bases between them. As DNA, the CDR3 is TGTGCCAGCAGACGGGACGGGCAGGGAAGCCGGAATCAGCCCCAGCATTTT. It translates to CASRRDGQGSRNQPQHF.

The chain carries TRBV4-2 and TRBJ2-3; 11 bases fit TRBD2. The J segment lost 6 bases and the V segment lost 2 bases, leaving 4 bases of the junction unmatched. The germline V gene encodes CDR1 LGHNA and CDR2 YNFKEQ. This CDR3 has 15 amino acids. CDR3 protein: CASSQLAGGLDTQYF. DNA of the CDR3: TGTGCCAGCAGCCAACTAGCGGGAGGTCTCGATACGCAGTATTTT.

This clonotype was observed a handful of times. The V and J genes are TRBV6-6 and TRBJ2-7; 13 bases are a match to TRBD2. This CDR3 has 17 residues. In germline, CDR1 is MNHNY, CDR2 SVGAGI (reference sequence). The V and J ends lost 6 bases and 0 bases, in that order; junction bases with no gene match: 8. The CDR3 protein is CASSLGLAGEGSYEQYF. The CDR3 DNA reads TGTGCCAGCAGCCTCGGACTAGCGGGAGAGGGCTCCTACGAGCAGTACTTC.

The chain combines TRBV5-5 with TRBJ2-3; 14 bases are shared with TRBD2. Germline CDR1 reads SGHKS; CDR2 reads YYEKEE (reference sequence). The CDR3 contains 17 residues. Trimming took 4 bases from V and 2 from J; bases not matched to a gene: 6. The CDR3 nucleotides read TGTGCCAGCAGCCCGGGACTAGCGGGGGATCCCACAGATACGCAGTATTTT. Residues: CASSPGLAGDPTDTQYF.

CDR3 in amino acids: CASSDRGAKETQYF. CDR3 nucleotide sequence: TGTGCCAGCAGTGATCGGGGGGCAAAGGAGACCCAGTACTTC. V and J are TRBV2 and TRBJ2-5; perhaps TRBD2 as D (7 bases). Trimming took 3 bases from V and 5 from J, leaving 13 bases between them. CDR3 length: 14 amino acids. In germline, CDR1 is SNHLY, CDR2 FYNNEI.

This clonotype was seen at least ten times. CDR3 loop: CASSRMNPNTGELFF. CDR3 DNA sequence: TGCGCCAGCAGCCGCATGAACCCGAACACCGGGGAGCTGTTTTTT. V gene TRBV5-1 combines with J gene TRBJ2-2; D uncertain. Trimming left V 4 bases short and J 0 bases short, with 10 bases between. The germline V gene encodes CDR1 SGHRS and CDR2 YFSETQ. The CDR3 runs to 15 residues.

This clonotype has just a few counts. CDR3 residues: CASSPRGSLSYEQYF. CDR3 DNA: TGTGCCAGCAGCCCCCGGGGCAGTCTCTCCTACGAGCAGTACTTC. The chain couples TRBV11-2 to TRBJ2-7; D possibly matches TRBD1 or TRBD2 (5 bases each). There are 15 residues in the CDR3. V lost 5 bases and J 0 bases, leaving 14 bases between the germline ends. The V gene's germline CDR1 is SGHAT and CDR2 FQNNGV.

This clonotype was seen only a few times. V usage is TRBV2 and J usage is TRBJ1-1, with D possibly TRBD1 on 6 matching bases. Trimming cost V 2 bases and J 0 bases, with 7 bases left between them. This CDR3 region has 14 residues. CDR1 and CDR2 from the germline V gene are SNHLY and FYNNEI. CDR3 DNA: TGTGCCAGCAGTGAATCAGGGGTGAACACTGAAGCTTTCTTT. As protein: CASSESGVNTEAFF.

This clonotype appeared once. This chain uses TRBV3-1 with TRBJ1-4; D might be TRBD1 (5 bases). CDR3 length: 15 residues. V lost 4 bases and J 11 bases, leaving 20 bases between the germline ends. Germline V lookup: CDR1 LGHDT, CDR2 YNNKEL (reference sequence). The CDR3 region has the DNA TGTGCCAGCAGCCGAGAGGTCTGGGCGGAGGGGAAACTGTTTTTT. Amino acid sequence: CASSREVWAEGKLFF.

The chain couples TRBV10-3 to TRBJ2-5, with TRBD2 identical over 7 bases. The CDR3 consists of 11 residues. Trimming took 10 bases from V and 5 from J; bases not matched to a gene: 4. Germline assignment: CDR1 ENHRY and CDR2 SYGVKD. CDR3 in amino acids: CATASGETQYF. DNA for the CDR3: TGTGCCACCGCTAGCGGCGAGACCCAGTACTTC.

CDR3 protein: CASSLVELTGELFF. Written as DNA, the CDR3 is TGTGCCAGCAGCTTAGTTGAACTCACCGGGGAGCTGTTTTTT. The rearrangement joins TRBV7-9 to TRBJ2-2, with D uncertain. Germline assignment: CDR1 SEHNR and CDR2 FQNEAQ (reference sequence). Deletions cut 1 base from V and 4 bases from J, with 7 bases between. The CDR3 length is 14 residues.

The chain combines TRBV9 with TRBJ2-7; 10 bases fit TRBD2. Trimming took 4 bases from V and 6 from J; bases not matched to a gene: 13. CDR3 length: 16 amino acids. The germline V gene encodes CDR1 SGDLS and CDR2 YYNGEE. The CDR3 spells CASSSRGSGRYGEQYF. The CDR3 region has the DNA TGTGCCAGCAGCTCACGGGGTAGCGGGAGGTATGGCGAGCAGTACTTC.

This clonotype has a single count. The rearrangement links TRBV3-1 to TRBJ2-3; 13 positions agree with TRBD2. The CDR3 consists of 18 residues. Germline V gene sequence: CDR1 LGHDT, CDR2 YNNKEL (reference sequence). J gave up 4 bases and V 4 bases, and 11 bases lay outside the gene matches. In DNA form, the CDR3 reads TGTGCCAGCAGCCCGCTCTCCAGACTAGCGGGAGGATCAGATACGCAGTATTTT. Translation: CASSPLSRLAGGSDTQYF.

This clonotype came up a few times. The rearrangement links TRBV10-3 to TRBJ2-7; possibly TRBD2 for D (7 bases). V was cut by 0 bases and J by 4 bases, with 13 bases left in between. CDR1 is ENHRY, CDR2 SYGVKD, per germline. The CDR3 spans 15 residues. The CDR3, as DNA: TGTGCCATCAGTGAGTCGGGGGGGGCCCATTACGAGCAGTACTTC. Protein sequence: CAISESGGAHYEQYF.

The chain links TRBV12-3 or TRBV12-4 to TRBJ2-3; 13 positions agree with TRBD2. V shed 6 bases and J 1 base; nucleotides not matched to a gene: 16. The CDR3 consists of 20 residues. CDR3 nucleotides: TGTGCCAGCAGCCCTGGACTAGCGGGAGTCGGGGTCTGGGGCACAGATACGCAGTATTTT. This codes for CASSPGLAGVGVWGTDTQYF.

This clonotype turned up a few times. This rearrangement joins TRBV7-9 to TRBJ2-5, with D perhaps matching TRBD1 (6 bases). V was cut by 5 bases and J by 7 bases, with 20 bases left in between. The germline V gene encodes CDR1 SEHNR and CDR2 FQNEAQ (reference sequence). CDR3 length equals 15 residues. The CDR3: CASSQDSFYEGTQYF. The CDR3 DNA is TGTGCCAGCAGCCAGGACAGTTTCTACGAAGGGACCCAGTACTTC.

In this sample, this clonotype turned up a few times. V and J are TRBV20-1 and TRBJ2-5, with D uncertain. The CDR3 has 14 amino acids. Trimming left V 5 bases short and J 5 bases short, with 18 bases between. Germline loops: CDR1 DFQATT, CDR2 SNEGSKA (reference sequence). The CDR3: CSAPLSSILETQYF. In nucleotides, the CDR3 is TGCAGTGCTCCCCTTTCCTCTATCTTGGAGACCCAGTACTTC.

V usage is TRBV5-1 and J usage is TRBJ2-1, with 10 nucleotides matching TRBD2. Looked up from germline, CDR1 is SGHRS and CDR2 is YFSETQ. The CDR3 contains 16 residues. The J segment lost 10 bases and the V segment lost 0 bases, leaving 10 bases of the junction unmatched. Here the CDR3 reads CASSLALGFSGGEQFF. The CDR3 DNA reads TGCGCCAGCAGCTTGGCGCTCGGCTTTAGCGGGGGGGAGCAGTTCTTC.

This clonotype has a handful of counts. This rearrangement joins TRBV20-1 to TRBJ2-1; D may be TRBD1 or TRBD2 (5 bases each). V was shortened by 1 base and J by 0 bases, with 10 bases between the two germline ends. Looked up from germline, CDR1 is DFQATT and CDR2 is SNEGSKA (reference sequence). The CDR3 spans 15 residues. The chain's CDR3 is CSARGDGSSYNEQFF. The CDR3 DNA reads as TGCAGTGCTAGAGGGGACGGCAGCTCCTACAATGAGCAGTTCTTC.

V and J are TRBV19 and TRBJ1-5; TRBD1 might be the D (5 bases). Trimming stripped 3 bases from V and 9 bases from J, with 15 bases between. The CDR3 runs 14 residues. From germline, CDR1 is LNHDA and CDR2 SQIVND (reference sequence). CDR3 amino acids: CASSIQGGDAPQHF. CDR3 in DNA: TGTGCCAGTAGTATCCAGGGCGGCGATGCGCCCCAGCATTTT.

The DNA for the CDR3 is TGTGCCAGCAGCTCCGCCGGGACAGGGAACGAGCAGTACTTC. It is translated as CASSSAGTGNEQYF. This chain joins TRBV9 and TRBJ2-7, with 9 bases aligning to TRBD1. The CDR3 is 14 residues long. Trimming took 4 bases from V and 5 from J; bases not matched to a gene: 7. The V gene's germline CDR1 is SGDLS and CDR2 YYNGEE.

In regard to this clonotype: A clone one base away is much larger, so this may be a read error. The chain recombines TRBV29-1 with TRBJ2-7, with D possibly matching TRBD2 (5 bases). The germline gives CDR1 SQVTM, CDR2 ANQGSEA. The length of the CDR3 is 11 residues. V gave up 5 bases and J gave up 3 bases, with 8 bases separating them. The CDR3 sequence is CSVSGNYEQYF. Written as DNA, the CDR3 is TGCAGCGTTTCCGGGAACTACGAGCAGTACTTC.

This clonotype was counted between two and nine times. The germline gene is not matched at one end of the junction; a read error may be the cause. The CDR3 here is CASSQVLGAGATDTQYF. In DNA form, the CDR3 reads TGCGCCAGCAGCCAGGTCCTTGGAGCGGGAGCCACAGATACGCAGTATTTT. This chain connects TRBV4-2 to TRBJ2-3; the match to TRBD2 covers 8 bases. There are 17 residues in the CDR3. Germline V gene sequence: CDR1 LGHNA, CDR2 YNFKEQ.

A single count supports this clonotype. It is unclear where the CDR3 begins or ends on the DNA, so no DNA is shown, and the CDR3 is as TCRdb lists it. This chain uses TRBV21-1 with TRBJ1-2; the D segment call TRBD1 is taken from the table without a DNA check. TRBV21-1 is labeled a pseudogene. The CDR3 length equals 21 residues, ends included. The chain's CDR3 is CASSSWACGTGSVYRDYGYTF.

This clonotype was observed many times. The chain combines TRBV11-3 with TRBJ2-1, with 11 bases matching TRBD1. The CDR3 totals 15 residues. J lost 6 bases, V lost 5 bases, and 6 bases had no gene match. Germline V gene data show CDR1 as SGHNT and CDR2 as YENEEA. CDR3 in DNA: TGTGCCAGCAGCCTACGGGGGACAGGGGGCAATGAGCAGTTCTTC. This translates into CASSLRGTGGNEQFF.

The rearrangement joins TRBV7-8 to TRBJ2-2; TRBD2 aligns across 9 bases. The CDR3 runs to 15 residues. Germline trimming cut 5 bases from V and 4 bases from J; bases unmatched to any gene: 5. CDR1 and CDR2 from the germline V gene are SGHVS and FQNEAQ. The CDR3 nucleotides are TGTGCCAGCAGCCGCGGGGGGGCCAGCACCGGGGAGCTGTTTTTT. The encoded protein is CASSRGGASTGELFF.

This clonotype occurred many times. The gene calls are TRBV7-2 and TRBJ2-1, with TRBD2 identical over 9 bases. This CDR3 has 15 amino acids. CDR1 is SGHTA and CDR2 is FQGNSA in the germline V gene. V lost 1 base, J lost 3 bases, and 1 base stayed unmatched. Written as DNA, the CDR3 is TGTGCCAGCAGCTTAGAAGCGGGAGGCTACAATGAGCAGTTCTTC. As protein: CASSLEAGGYNEQFF.

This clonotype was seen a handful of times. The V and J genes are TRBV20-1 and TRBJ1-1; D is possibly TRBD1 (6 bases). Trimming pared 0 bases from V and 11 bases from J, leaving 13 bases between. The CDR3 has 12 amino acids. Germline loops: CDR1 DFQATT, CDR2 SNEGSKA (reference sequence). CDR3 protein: CSARDGGRSAFF. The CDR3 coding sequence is TGCAGTGCTAGAGACGGGGGGCGCAGCGCTTTCTTT.

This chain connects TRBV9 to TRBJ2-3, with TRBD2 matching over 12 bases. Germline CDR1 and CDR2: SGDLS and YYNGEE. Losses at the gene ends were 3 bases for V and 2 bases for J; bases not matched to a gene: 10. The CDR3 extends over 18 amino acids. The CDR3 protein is CASSAGTSGSTYTDTQYF. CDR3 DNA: TGTGCCAGCAGCGCTGGGACTAGCGGGTCGACATACACAGATACGCAGTATTTT.